This TCR beta chain is from a study of cytomegalovirus exposure and HLA in healthy donors. Study-wide background: From HLA-typed donors, an early data release held some 91 million unique TCRs.

The study ran its PCR with 60 Vbeta and 13 Jbeta primers. The data were produced by immunoSEQ multiplex PCR, yet TCRdb's version contains in-frame clones alone and is incomplete. Seen here are tens of thousands of clones, around three quarters observed once, and the top ten hold 1.1%. Whole-study findings and limits: Segments of the TCR beta V type were, in most cases, productive about 87% or about 30% of the time in an earlier analysis. Likely technical artifact: a cluster of highly shared sequence variants.

This clone has only a few counts. Its antigen is not identified. The sample holds other DNA sequences that translate to the same CDR3. The germline gives CDR1 MNHNY, CDR2 SVGAGI (reference sequence). The CDR3 has 14 residues. The V and J ends lost 6 bases and 7 bases, in that order; junction bases with no gene match: 8. The chain joins TRBV6-6 to TRBJ1-4; 7 nucleotides match TRBD1. Sequencing input: PBMCs. This receptor was taken from a male donor in good health and CMV-seronegative. The CDR3 region has the DNA TGTGCCAGCAGCAGACAGGGTATGGTTGAAAAACTGTTTTTT. Residues: CASSRQGMVEKLFF.